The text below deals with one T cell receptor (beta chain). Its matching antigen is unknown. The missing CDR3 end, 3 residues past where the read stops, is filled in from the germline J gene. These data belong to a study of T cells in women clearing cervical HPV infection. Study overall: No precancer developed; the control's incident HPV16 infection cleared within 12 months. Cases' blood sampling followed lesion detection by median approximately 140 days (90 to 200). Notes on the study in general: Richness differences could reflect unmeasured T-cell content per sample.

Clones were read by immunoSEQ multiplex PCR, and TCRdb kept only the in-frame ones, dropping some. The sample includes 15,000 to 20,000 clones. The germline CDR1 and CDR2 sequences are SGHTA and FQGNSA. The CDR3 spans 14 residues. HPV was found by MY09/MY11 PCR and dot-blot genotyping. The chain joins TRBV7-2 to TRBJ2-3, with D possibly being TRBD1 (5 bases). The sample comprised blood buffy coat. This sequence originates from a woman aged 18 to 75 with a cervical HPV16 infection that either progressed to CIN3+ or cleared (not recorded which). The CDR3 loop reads CASSLVIRVETQYF. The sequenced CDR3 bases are TGTGCCAGCAGCTTAGTGATCAGGGTGGAGACG. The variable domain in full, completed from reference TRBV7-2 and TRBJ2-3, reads GAGVSQSPSNKVTEKGKDVELRCDPISGHTALYWYRQSLGQGLEFLIYFQGNSAPDKSGLPSDRFSAERTGGSVSTLTIQRTQQEDSAVYLCASSLVIRVETQYFGPGTRLTVL.